The 31 T cell receptor beta chains in this list originate from one sample, sequenced in a study of CD8 T cells in ankylosing spondylitis (dated by TCRdb to about 2017). Libraries were built with 5' RACE. The sample was run on an Illumina HiSeq 2500. TCRdb redid the processing of the public reads, applying fastp at Q25 and MiXCR, and retained in-frame beta chains. Every distinct CDR3 protein forms one entry, paired with its most common genes and DNA. Across this sample there are 150,000 to 200,000 distinct CDR3 sequences, with roughly 10% seen only once. The top ten clonotypes cover about 27% of the sample. The sample taken for sequencing was blood, either unsorted or a sorted T cell fraction (not recorded which). The receptors originated from a male donor with ankylosing spondylitis or in good health (not recorded which).

This clonotype was counted at least ten times. This chain joins TRBV4-3 and TRBJ1-4; no clear D gene. The CDR3 length is 12 residues. Trimming removed 2 bases from V and 11 bases from J, with 9 bases in between. Germline loops: CDR1 LGHNA, CDR2 YSLEER. The CDR3 loop is CASSQSDGKLFF. CDR3 nucleotide sequence: TGCGCCAGCAGCCAATCGGACGGTAAACTGTTTTTT.

This clonotype was seen many times. V usage is TRBV16 and J usage is TRBJ1-1; weak D call: TRBD1 (5 bases). Germline V gene data show CDR1 as KGHSY and CDR2 as FQNENV. Trimming removed 2 bases at V and 1 base at J, with 8 bases between. The CDR3 extends over 14 amino acids. CDR3 coding DNA: TGTGCCAGCAGCCAACAGGGTAGGAACACTGAAGCTTTCTTT. Translating it yields CASSQQGRNTEAFF.

The table lists this clonotype with a few counts. The chain has TRBV7-2 and TRBJ2-5; 10 nucleotides align to TRBD2. V was pared by 4 bases and J by 5 bases, with 4 bases of the junction left unmatched. This CDR3 comprises 14 residues. Germline CDR1 reads SGHTA; CDR2 reads FQGNSA. CDR3 sequence (DNA): TGTGCCAGCAGCTCGCCGGGACTAGCGGAGACCCAGTACTTC. Protein sequence: CASSSPGLAETQYF.

The chain recombines TRBV9 with TRBJ2-1; TRBD1 is a possible D gene (6 bases). The CDR3 sequence is 16 residues long. V was shortened by 0 bases and J by 2 bases, with 12 bases between the two germline ends. The germline V gene encodes CDR1 SGDLS and CDR2 YYNGEE. The CDR3 bases are TGTGCCAGCAGCGTAGCTGGGACATTCGCCTACAATGAGCAGTTCTTC. Translating gives CASSVAGTFAYNEQFF.

This clonotype occurred many times. V gene TRBV6-1 combines with J gene TRBJ1-2; TRBD1 might be the D (6 bases). V shed 5 bases and J shed 1 base, with 17 bases lying between them. Per germline, CDR1 MNHNS and CDR2 SASEGT. This CDR3 region has 16 residues. As DNA, the CDR3 is TGTGCCAGCAGTCCCACGGGGGACACCTTTAACTATGGCTACACCTTC. Translation gives CASSPTGDTFNYGYTF.

This clonotype has at least ten counts. The chain couples TRBV5-1 to TRBJ2-7, with D possibly being TRBD1 (6 bases). CDR1 is SGHRS, CDR2 YFSETQ, per germline. There are 14 residues in the CDR3. V gave up 5 bases and J gave up 2 bases, with 14 bases separating them. In nucleotides, the CDR3 is TGCGCCAGCAGGCAAGAAGAGGGGGCCTACGAGCAGTACTTC. It encodes CASRQEEGAYEQYF. Filled out from reference TRBV5-1 and TRBJ2-7, the complete variable domain reads KAGVTQTPRYLIKTRGQQVTLSCSPISGHRSVSWYQQTPGQGLQFLFEYFSETQRNKGNFPGRFSGRQFSNSRSEMNVSTLELGDSALYLCASRQEEGAYEQYFGPGTRLTVT.

This clonotype was found many times. The chain couples TRBV12-3 or TRBV12-4 to TRBJ2-7; D remains unclear. This CDR3 has 12 residues. V lost 5 bases and J lost 4, with 9 bases in between. The CDR3 protein is CASSDDSYEQYF. The CDR3 region has the DNA TGTGCCAGCAGTGACGACTCTTACGAGCAGTACTTC.

This clonotype came up a few times. This chain uses TRBV7-9 with TRBJ2-1; 10 bases map to TRBD2. The CDR3 contains 17 residues. V lost 7 bases and J lost 5; bases outside the gene matches: 14. Germline V CDR1 and CDR2: SEHNR, FQNEAQ (reference sequence). CDR3 protein: CASTQRGGLIPNNEQFF. The CDR3 coding sequence is TGTGCCAGCACCCAGCGGGGGGGCCTTATTCCCAACAATGAGCAGTTCTTC.

This clonotype was seen repeatedly, ten times or more. The J gene is TRBJ2-2, the V gene TRBV6-1; perhaps TRBD2 as D (6 bases). Trimming pared 8 bases from V and 6 bases from J, leaving 16 bases between. The length of the CDR3 is 14 residues. Per germline, CDR1 MNHNS and CDR2 SASEGT. The CDR3 loop reads CASQSTRDSGELFF. The CDR3 nucleotides are TGTGCCAGCCAATCCACTAGGGACTCCGGGGAGCTGTTTTTT.

This clonotype was counted many times. The chain uses TRBV9 and TRBJ2-1, with unresolved D. CDR3 size: 13 residues. Germline-derived CDR1 and CDR2 are SGDLS and YYNGEE. V was cut by 0 bases and J by 4 bases, with 5 bases left in between. The CDR3 loop reads CASSVEPYNEQFF. The DNA for the CDR3 is TGTGCCAGCAGCGTAGAACCGTACAATGAGCAGTTCTTC.

This clonotype was detected ten times or more. The V call is TRBV5-1, the J call TRBJ2-5; 7 bases are a match to TRBD2. CDR3 length: 14 residues. Unmatched junction bases numbered 7, after V lost 6 bases and J lost 2 bases. CDR1 is SGHRS, CDR2 YFSETQ, per germline. The CDR3 DNA follows: TGCGCCAGCAACCCAGACGGGGGGCAAGAGACCCAGTACTTC. Amino acid sequence: CASNPDGGQETQYF.

The V and J genes are TRBV6-2 or TRBV6-3 and TRBJ2-2; 7 nucleotides align to TRBD2. In germline, CDR1 is MNHEY, CDR2 SVGEGT. V was clipped by 2 bases and J by 2 bases; unmatched bases: 2. The CDR3 is made up of 15 amino acids. CDR3 protein: CASSYASGNTGELFF. DNA for the CDR3: TGTGCCAGCAGTTACGCTAGCGGTAACACCGGGGAGCTGTTTTTT.

The sample holds many counts of this clonotype. The rearrangement uses TRBV6-2 or TRBV6-3 and TRBJ2-3, with 9 bases matching TRBD2. The germline gives CDR1 MNHEY, CDR2 SVGEGT. Unmatched junction bases numbered 6, after V lost 0 bases and J lost 2 bases. This CDR3 is 17 amino acids long. CDR3 amino acids: CASSYSGAGGPTDTQYF. In DNA, the CDR3 is TGTGCCAGCAGTTACTCGGGGGCGGGGGGGCCCACAGATACGCAGTATTTT.

This clonotype showed up many times. The rearrangement uses TRBV12-3 or TRBV12-4 and TRBJ2-4, with TRBD1 identical over 9 bases. V lost 3 bases and J lost 7; bases outside the gene matches: 4. This CDR3 has 14 amino acids. The CDR3 nucleotides read TGTGCCAGCAGTTTGGGACAGGGATCGAACATTCAGTACTTC. Translating it yields CASSLGQGSNIQYF.

Points on this clonotype: A much larger clone is a single base away; this may be a read error. The J gene is TRBJ2-2, the V gene TRBV5-1; 8 bases fit TRBD1. CDR3 length equals 16 residues. Germline CDR1 is SGHRS and CDR2 is YFSETQ. The CDR3 DNA reads TGCACCAGCGTCCCAGGGGGCCGTGGGAACACCGGGGAGCTGTTTTTT. This gives the protein CTSVPGGRGNTGELFF. Full variable domain (missing parts from reference TRBV5-1 and TRBJ2-2): KAGVTQTPRYLIKTRGQQVTLSCSPISGHRSVSWYQQTPGQGLQFLFEYFSETQRNKGNFPGRFSGRQFSNSRSEMNVSTLELGDSALYLCTSVPGGRGNTGELFFGEGSRLTVL.

The chain uses TRBV12-3 or TRBV12-4 and TRBJ2-1; 14 bases match TRBD2. V lost 6 bases, J lost 3 bases, and 4 bases stayed unmatched. The length of the CDR3 is 16 residues. CDR3 bases: TGTGCCAGCAGACCGGGACTAGCGGGAGTCTACAATGAGCAGTTCTTC. It codes for CASRPGLAGVYNEQFF.

In its sample, this clonotype was seen many times. V gene TRBV20-1 combines with J gene TRBJ2-5; a possible D gene is TRBD1 (6 bases). This CDR3 is 14 amino acids long. Germline V lookup: CDR1 DFQATT, CDR2 SNEGSKA (reference sequence). V was cut by 0 bases and J by 9 bases, with 17 bases left in between. The CDR3 protein is CSARDVGAWDSQYF. CDR3 in DNA: TGCAGTGCTAGAGATGTGGGGGCTTGGGATTCCCAGTACTTC.

This clonotype was recorded at least ten times. The V call is TRBV12-3 or TRBV12-4, the J call TRBJ2-2; TRBD1 matches at 7 bases. The trim removed 5 bases at V and 5 bases at J, leaving 5 bases unmatched. The CDR3 totals 14 residues. CDR3 protein: CASSRQGATGELFF. The CDR3 DNA sequence: TGTGCCAGCAGTCGACAGGGAGCGACCGGGGAGCTGTTTTTT.

This clonotype was seen a handful of times. The genes are TRBV7-2 and TRBJ1-3, with a possible D match to TRBD1 (6 bases). Germline values: CDR1 SGHTA, CDR2 FQGNSA. This CDR3 contains 15 residues. Trimming pared 5 bases from V and 0 bases from J, leaving 11 bases between. In nucleotides, the CDR3 is TGTGCCAGCAGCCGACAGGAATTCTCTGGAAACACCATATATTTT. Translation: CASSRQEFSGNTIYF. The whole variable domain, filled in from reference TRBV7-2 and TRBJ1-3, reads GAGVSQSPSNKVTEKGKDVELRCDPISGHTALYWYRQSLGQGLEFLIYFQGNSAPDKSGLPSDRFSAERTGGSVSTLTIQRTQQEDSAVYLCASSRQEFSGNTIYFGEGSWLTVV.

The sample holds a few counts of this clonotype. V usage is TRBV10-2 and J usage is TRBJ2-1, with 8 bases identical to TRBD2. The CDR3 covers 15 residues. The junction had 7 bases not matched to a gene; V was cut back by 2 bases and J by 7 bases. Germline CDR1 and CDR2: WSHSY and SAAADI. The CDR3 is CASSETTSAVNEQFF. In DNA form, the CDR3 reads TGCGCCAGCAGTGAGACGACTAGCGCCGTAAATGAGCAGTTCTTC.

The table lists this clonotype with a count of one. A much larger clone differs by one base, so this may be a read error. The chain has TRBV6-4 and TRBJ2-7; 10 nucleotides match TRBD1. The CDR3 has 14 amino acids. The V gene's germline CDR1 is MRHNA and CDR2 SNTAGT. The junction had 11 bases not matched to a gene; V was cut back by 8 bases and J by 7 bases. The CDR3 is CASWDRGLPSEQYF. CDR3 bases: TGTGCCAGCTGGGACAGGGGTCTCCCAAGTGAGCAGTACTTC.

This clonotype was seen a handful of times. The rearrangement uses TRBV12-3 or TRBV12-4 and TRBJ1-2; TRBD1 matches at 10 bases. Trimming took 8 bases from V and 8 from J; bases not matched to a gene: 8. The CDR3 has 13 residues. The CDR3 region has the DNA TGTGCCAGCGGACGACAGGGGGCGGAGGGCTACACCTTC. It specifies CASGRQGAEGYTF.

This clonotype was observed many times. This rearrangement joins TRBV6-5 to TRBJ1-3; D remains unclear. The CDR3 is made up of 14 amino acids. CDR1 MNHEY and CDR2 SVGAGI come from the germline V gene. V was shortened by 2 bases and J by 4 bases, with 9 bases between the two germline ends. The CDR3 loop is CASSYGSGGNTIYF. DNA of the CDR3: TGTGCCAGCAGTTACGGCAGTGGCGGAAACACCATATATTTT.

This clonotype was seen at least ten times. The chain is built from TRBV5-1 and TRBJ1-2; D possibly corresponds to TRBD1 (6 bases). The V end was cut by 0 bases, the J end by 8 bases, with 14 bases between. The germline CDR1 and CDR2 sequences are SGHRS and YFSETQ. The CDR3 runs 14 residues. The CDR3, as DNA: TGCGCCAGCAGCTTGGACAGGGTTGCGGAAGGCTACACCTTC. Amino acids: CASSLDRVAEGYTF.

This clonotype has a count of ten or more. The chain joins TRBV12-3 or TRBV12-4 to TRBJ2-2, with 9 nucleotides matching TRBD2. This CDR3 region has 13 residues. V trimming: 11 bases; J trimming: 4 bases; junction bases outside the gene matches: 5. CDR3 coding DNA: TGTGCCTGGGGACTAGCTTCCACCGGGGAGCTGTTTTTT. Its protein product is CAWGLASTGELFF.

This clonotype has ten or more counts. This chain links TRBV12-3 or TRBV12-4 with TRBJ2-4; D might be TRBD1 (6 bases). The CDR3 is 15 residues long. Trimming pared 1 base from V and 5 bases from J, leaving 12 bases between. CDR3 region: CASSLVTGLQNIQYF. CDR3 DNA sequence: TGTGCCAGCAGTTTAGTTACAGGGCTCCAAAACATTCAGTACTTC.

The chain links TRBV11-2 to TRBJ1-3; D is undetermined. Germline V lookup: CDR1 SGHAT, CDR2 FQNNGV. V was trimmed by 3 bases and J by 1 base, leaving 16 bases between them. The CDR3 consists of 17 residues. This CDR3 reads CASSFSPPMGSGNTIYF. The CDR3 region has the DNA TGTGCCAGCAGCTTTTCGCCCCCAATGGGATCTGGAAACACCATATATTTT.

Many counts were recorded for this clonotype. The rearrangement joins TRBV20-1 to TRBJ2-3; 7 positions agree with TRBD2. CDR1 and CDR2 from the germline V gene are DFQATT and SNEGSKA (reference sequence). J lost 0 bases, V lost 7 bases, and 7 bases had no gene match. The CDR3 has 14 amino acids. CDR3 in amino acids: CSGLAVRSTDTQYF. The CDR3 DNA follows: TGCAGTGGCCTAGCGGTGAGAAGCACAGATACGCAGTATTTT.

Only one count was recorded for this clonotype. A much larger clone lies a single base off, so this may be a read error. This chain connects TRBV5-8 to TRBJ2-1, with TRBD2 matching 7 bases. The V gene's germline CDR1 is SGHTS and CDR2 YDEGEE. The CDR3 is 14 amino acids. CDR3 bases: TGTGTCAGCAGCTCCACTAGCGTCTGGAATGAGCAGTTCTTC. Its translation: CVSSSTSVWNEQFF.

This clonotype was observed many times. The CDR3 DNA reads TGTGCCAGCAGCGTACAGGGGAAGGCTGAATATGAGCAGTTCTTC. This gives the protein CASSVQGKAEYEQFF. The rearrangement links TRBV2 to TRBJ2-1; 7 bases agree with TRBD1. This CDR3 has 15 residues. V shed 6 bases and J 8 bases; nucleotides not matched to a gene: 13. Germline values: CDR1 SNHLY, CDR2 FYNNEI.

This clonotype was found many times. In nucleotides, the CDR3 is TGTGCCATCAGTGAGTCGACTCGCGGGAGGGCCTGGGAGGATACGCAGTATTTT. Encoded protein: CAISESTRGRAWEDTQYF. The chain employs TRBV10-3 and TRBJ2-3; 9 positions agree with TRBD2. CDR1 and CDR2 from the germline V gene are ENHRY and SYGVKD. There are 18 residues in the CDR3. After removal of 0 bases from V and 6 bases from J, the junction contained 13 bases not matched to a gene.